The clone carrying this T cell receptor beta chain was seen only once. The data derive from a study of OX40 agonist ivuxolimab in advanced cancers. The germline gives CDR1 SNHLY, CDR2 FYNNEI. The CDR3 runs 13 residues. V was clipped by 7 bases and J by 2 bases, with 12 bases between them. Clones were sequenced by immunoSEQ multiplex PCR, and TCRdb holds only the in-frame ones, with some missing. The table records about 66,000 clones, around 85% of them present only once. The chain is built from TRBV2 and TRBJ2-7, with D perhaps being TRBD1 or TRBD2 (5 bases each). The sequences come from CD4+ or CD8+ T cells sorted from blood, collected in a trial of the OX40 agonist ivuxolimab. The clonotype comes from an adult with an advanced solid tumor such as melanoma, head and neck, liver or kidney cancer. CDR3 loop: CASKRVGAYEQYF. The CDR3 DNA is TGTGCCAGCAAGAGGGTAGGGGCCTACGAGCAGTACTTC.